The sequence of this T cell receptor (beta chain) was determined in a study of T cell repertoires in cytomegalovirus infection. Study details: Matching HLA type, along with CMV infection, was indicated by public TCR beta signatures.

TCRdb reanalysed the reads using MiXCR and keeps one entry per CDR3 protein. The sample records some 150,000 distinct CDR3 sequences, about 6.1% being singletons. This clonotype was seen many times. Its target is not known. V gave up 5 bases and J gave up 1 base, with 12 bases separating them. CDR1 is SGHVS, CDR2 FQNEAQ, per germline. The CDR3 has 15 amino acids. Study-wide results and caveats: Ex vivo, HLA-C-restricted CMV-specific TCR beta clonotypes prevailed over the rest of the response. The cumulative frequency of public TCR beta families distinguished individuals who carried CMV together with the relevant HLA.

The material sequenced was PBMCs. This chain joins TRBV7-8 and TRBJ2-1, with D maybe TRBD1 (5 bases). The TCR was taken from a human donor in good health (CMV status not recorded). Some clones in this sample may be carry-over from other donors' samples. CDR3: CASSPTVLSYNEQFF. Written as DNA, the CDR3 is TGTGCCAGCAGCCCGACAGTCTTATCCTACAATGAGCAGTTCTTC.